This passage covers 21 T cell receptor beta chains from one sample sequenced in a study of radiation and T cells in renal cell carcinoma. Treatment denoted: 15 Gy SBRT to primary tumor, nephrectomy 4 weeks later. Some clones are missing from TCRdb's copy, which holds only in-frame ones; the method was immunoSEQ multiplex PCR. The sample consists of several thousand clones, roughly 53% of them appearing once. The source was tumor tissue, collected from a patient whose treatment included radiotherapy and nephrectomy. The receptors were gathered from a man in his 60s with renal cell carcinoma.

By share, this clone counts as medium-sized. This sequence joins TRBV4-1 and TRBJ1-5, with D possibly being TRBD1 (5 bases). The CDR3 consists of 13 residues. Trimming shortened V by 0 bases and J by 11 bases, and 11 bases separated the two germline ends. Germline V lookup: CDR1 MGHRA, CDR2 YSYEKL. The DNA of the CDR3 is TGCGCCAGCAGCCAAGATCAGGGCGGAGCCCAGCATTTT. Translating it yields CASSQDQGGAQHF.

The chain has TRBV29-1 and TRBJ1-2; 8 bases are a match to TRBD1. The junction had 5 bases not matched to a gene; V was cut back by 7 bases and J by 1 base. The CDR3 length is 13 residues. The germline V gene encodes CDR1 SQVTM and CDR2 ANQGSEA. CDR3 in amino acids: CSDSTGDNYGYTF. The CDR3 nucleotides read TGCAGCGACTCGACAGGGGATAACTATGGCTACACCTTC.

This rearrangement joins TRBV4-3 to TRBJ2-7, with D tentatively TRBD2 (5 bases). V lost 1 base to trimming and J lost 4 bases, with 14 bases between them. The CDR3 extends over 15 amino acids. CDR1 is LGHNA and CDR2 is YSLEER in the germline V gene. CDR3 residues: CASSQVLNAGYEQYF. CDR3 DNA: TGCGCCAGCAGCCAAGTGTTAAATGCGGGTTACGAGCAGTACTTC.

The chain joins TRBV2 to TRBJ1-1, with D possibly TRBD1 on 5 matching bases. Trimming pared 6 bases from V and 11 bases from J, leaving 25 bases between. The CDR3 has 15 residues. Germline values: CDR1 SNHLY, CDR2 FYNNEI. The CDR3 protein is CASSRTSDRPLGAFF. The CDR3, as DNA: TGTGCCAGCAGCCGCACATCCGACAGACCTTTAGGGGCTTTCTTT.

The V and J genes are TRBV18 and TRBJ1-4, with 10 nucleotides matching TRBD1. V shed 6 bases, J shed 6 bases, and the junction held 13 bases outside the gene matches. CDR3 length: 17 amino acids. Germline loops: CDR1 KGHSH, CDR2 LQKENI. CDR3 amino acids: CASSRTAAGTGDEKLFF. The DNA of the CDR3 is TGTGCCAGCTCCCGAACGGCAGCCGGGACAGGGGATGAAAAACTGTTTTTT.

In its sample, this clone was seen a few times. The chain carries TRBV5-7 and TRBJ2-7; 9 bases align to TRBD2. TRBV5-7 counts as an open reading frame of uncertain function. Trimming removed 4 bases from V and 2 bases from J; junction bases left unmatched: 7. The CDR3 has 15 amino acids. CDR3 amino acids: CASSHSSGRTYEQYF. The CDR3 DNA follows: TGTGCCAGCAGCCACAGTAGCGGGAGAACCTACGAGCAGTACTTC.

The chain uses TRBV15 and TRBJ1-6; D gene unclear. The V end lost 0 bases, the J end lost 4 bases, and 10 bases lay between the germline ends. CDR1 LNHNV and CDR2 YYDKDF come from the germline V gene (reference sequence). This CDR3 has 16 residues. This CDR3 reads CATSRDGWIYNSPLHF. Written as DNA, the CDR3 is TGTGCCACCAGCAGAGATGGATGGATTTATAATTCACCCCTCCACTTT.

The rearrangement uses TRBV9 and TRBJ2-1; 9 bases line up with TRBD2. The CDR3 consists of 16 residues. From germline, CDR1 is SGDLS and CDR2 YYNGEE. The junction had 5 bases not matched to a gene; V was cut back by 4 bases and J by 0 bases. The CDR3 spells CASSLYSGSSYNEQFF. The CDR3 bases are TGTGCCAGCAGCCTCTATAGCGGGAGCTCCTACAATGAGCAGTTCTTC.

The V call is TRBV20-1, the J call TRBJ2-7; D is possibly TRBD1 or TRBD2 (6 bases each). CDR3 length equals 11 residues. Germline CDR1 reads DFQATT; CDR2 reads SNEGSKA (reference sequence). V lost 8 bases and J 6 bases, leaving 14 bases between the germline ends. CDR3 loop: CSLIQGGEQYF. CDR3 coding DNA: TGCAGTTTAATACAGGGAGGCGAGCAGTACTTC.

CDR3 DNA: TGTGCCAGCAGTCCCCTCCGGGACAGGGAGACCCAGTACTTC. It yields the protein CASSPLRDRETQYF. The genes are TRBV28 and TRBJ2-5, with TRBD1 identical over 8 bases. The J segment lost 5 bases and the V segment lost 5 bases, leaving 7 bases of the junction unmatched. Germline V gene lookup returns CDR1 MDHEN and CDR2 SYDVKM. CDR3 length: 14 amino acids.

This chain links TRBV5-1 with TRBJ2-1; 10 bases agree with TRBD2. CDR1 SGHRS and CDR2 YFSETQ come from the germline V gene. The V and J ends lost 4 bases and 8 bases, in that order; junction bases with no gene match: 15. The CDR3 is 17 residues long. CDR3 protein: CASSPNMPGLAPHEQFF. As DNA, the CDR3 is TGCGCCAGCAGCCCAAATATGCCGGGACTAGCGCCTCATGAGCAGTTCTTC.

This clone showed up just a few times. The chain links TRBV6-1 to TRBJ1-1; D unresolved. V shed 2 bases and J shed 2 bases, with 9 bases lying between them. The V gene's germline CDR1 is MNHNS and CDR2 SASEGT. This CDR3 comprises 14 residues. The chain's CDR3 is CASSENGENTEAFF. CDR3 sequence (DNA): TGTGCCAGCAGTGAAAACGGTGAAAACACTGAAGCTTTCTTT.

V usage is TRBV9 and J usage is TRBJ1-2, with TRBD1 identical over 7 bases. The germline gives CDR1 SGDLS, CDR2 YYNGEE. The CDR3 length is 15 residues. The trim removed 4 bases at V and 4 bases at J, leaving 10 bases unmatched. In nucleotides, the CDR3 is TGTGCCAGCAGCCAAGATTTTGGGACAGTCTATGGCTACACCTTC. This translates into CASSQDFGTVYGYTF.

The chain combines TRBV4-2 with TRBJ2-7; D is perhaps TRBD2 (5 bases). Germline CDR1 is LGHNA and CDR2 is YNFKEQ. V lost 1 base, J lost 2 bases, and 9 bases lay in between. The CDR3 is 14 residues long. For the CDR3, the DNA is TGTGCCAGCAGCCAAGTAGAGGGAGCCTACGAGCAGTACTTC. The encoded protein is CASSQVEGAYEQYF.

The rearrangement links TRBV10-3 to TRBJ2-1; 7 bases are shared with TRBD2. The CDR3 is 15 amino acids. J gave up 7 bases and V 3 bases, and 9 bases lay outside the gene matches. Per germline, CDR1 ENHRY and CDR2 SYGVKD. CDR3 DNA: TGTGCCATCAGTGACCAACCGACTAGCTTGAATGAGCAGTTCTTC. It yields the protein CAISDQPTSLNEQFF.

This chain links TRBV6-6 with TRBJ2-1; D unresolved. The length of the CDR3 is 13 residues. From germline, CDR1 is MNHNY and CDR2 SVGAGI (reference sequence). V lost 3 bases to trimming and J lost 8 bases, with 11 bases between them. The CDR3 here is CASSYSDIHEQFF. The DNA of the CDR3 is TGTGCCAGCAGTTATAGTGACATCCATGAGCAGTTCTTC.

As to this clone: A far larger clone is a single base away, which makes a read error likely. Distinct nucleotide sequences in the sample also encode this CDR3. CDR3 bases: TGCGCCAGCAGCCTCGGGACTAGCAGGATCGAGCAGTACTTC. Residues: CASSLGTSRIEQYF. V and J are TRBV4-1 and TRBJ2-7; 9 bases are shared with TRBD2. The V gene end was trimmed by 4 bases and the J gene end by 6 bases; junction bases not matched to a gene: 7. The V gene's germline CDR1 is MGHRA and CDR2 YSYEKL. The CDR3 spans 14 residues.

The chain uses TRBV6-5 and TRBJ1-4; D is undetermined. The V and J ends lost 4 bases and 0 bases respectively, with 9 bases between them. The V gene's germline CDR1 is MNHEY and CDR2 SVGAGI. The CDR3 is made up of 15 amino acids. This chain's CDR3 is CASSLEGATNEKLFF. The CDR3 DNA sequence: TGTGCCAGCAGTTTAGAGGGAGCAACTAATGAAAAACTGTTTTTT.

In DNA, the CDR3 is TGTGCCAGCAGCTTAGCCCAAGCAGGGTATCAGCCCCAGCATTTT. Amino acid sequence: CASSLAQAGYQPQHF. The chain links TRBV7-8 to TRBJ1-5; possible D gene TRBD1, 5 bases. The CDR3 loop spans 15 amino acids. With 0 bases removed from V and 5 bases from J, the gap between germline ends came to 11 bases. Germline CDR1 reads SGHVS; CDR2 reads FQNEAQ.

This clone turned up a few times. V is TRBV15 and J is TRBJ2-7; D might be TRBD1 (6 bases). Germline V gene sequence: CDR1 LNHNV, CDR2 YYDKDF (reference sequence). CDR3 size: 15 residues. V lost 0 bases, J lost 7 bases, and 16 bases lay in between. CDR3 protein: CATSRDPTGLQEQYF. CDR3 coding DNA: TGTGCCACCAGCAGAGATCCAACAGGGTTGCAAGAGCAGTACTTC.

The V and J genes are TRBV5-1 and TRBJ1-3; 8 bases are shared with TRBD1. Losses at the gene ends were 5 bases for V and 2 bases for J; bases not matched to a gene: 9. In germline, CDR1 is SGHRS, CDR2 YFSETQ. The CDR3 has 16 amino acids. Here the CDR3 DNA reads TGCGCCAGCAGTTTGACAGGGGAAGTCGCTGGAAACACCATATATTTT. It is translated as CASSLTGEVAGNTIYF.